This entry lists 20 T cell receptor beta chains sequenced from one sample in a study of siplizumab effects on memory and regulatory T cells. Repertoires were generated with immunoSEQ multiplex PCR, while TCRdb's copy carries only in-frame clones and drops some. Of about 100,000 clones listed, nearly 95% were seen once; the top ten hold approximately 0.67%. What was sequenced was Tregs sorted from blood. The receptors here all came from a human donor in good health.

V and J are TRBV6-6 and TRBJ1-3; D unresolved. Trimming took off 2 bases at V and 3 bases at J, with 5 bases between the two ends. The germline V gene has CDR1 MNHNY and CDR2 SVGAGI (reference sequence). The CDR3 consists of 13 residues. CDR3 bases: TGTGCCAGCAGTTACCACTATGGAAACACCATATATTTT. This translates into CASSYHYGNTIYF.

The table lists this clone with a count of one. The V and J genes are TRBV5-1 and TRBJ1-1; possibly TRBD1 for D (5 bases). The CDR3 is 16 residues long. The V end lost 4 bases, the J end lost 3 bases, and 19 bases lay between the germline ends. Germline loops: CDR1 SGHRS, CDR2 YFSETQ. Here the CDR3 reads CASSLQRSGTYTEAFF. The CDR3 DNA follows: TGCGCCAGCAGCCTCCAGCGGTCGGGGACCTACACTGAAGCTTTCTTT.

The chain joins TRBV6-5 to TRBJ2-7; no firm D call. Trimming left V 5 bases short and J 5 bases short, with 19 bases between. This CDR3 is built from 15 residues. Looked up from germline, CDR1 is MNHEY and CDR2 is SVGAGI. The CDR3 region has the DNA TGTGCCAGCAGTCGGACGGCGGACCGGAGCCACGAGCAGTACTTC. Residues: CASSRTADRSHEQYF.

This rearrangement joins TRBV29-1 to TRBJ1-3; D unresolved. V was trimmed by 4 bases and J by 1 base, leaving 14 bases between them. Germline CDR1 reads SQVTM; CDR2 reads ANQGSEA. CDR3 size: 15 residues. CDR3 nucleotides: TGCAGCGTTGCGAAGATTAGAGGGTCTGGAAACACCATATATTTT. As protein: CSVAKIRGSGNTIYF. The full variable domain, with the rest looked up from reference TRBV29-1 and TRBJ1-3, is SAVISQKPSRDICQRGTSLTIQCQVDSQVTMMFWYRQQPGQSLTLIATANQGSEATYESGFVIDKFPISRPNLTFSTLTVSNMSPEDSSIYLCSVAKIRGSGNTIYFGEGSWLTVV.

This chain connects TRBV30 to TRBJ2-3; D is undetermined. The length of the CDR3 is 11 residues. V shed 2 bases and J shed 7 bases, with 7 bases lying between them. The germline CDR1 and CDR2 sequences are GTSNPN and SVGIG (reference sequence). In DNA, the CDR3 is TGTGCCTGGAGTTCCAGCTATACGCAGTATTTT. This sequence encodes CAWSSSYTQYF.

The V gene is TRBV5-1, the J gene TRBJ2-7; D is unclear. V was trimmed by 4 bases and J by 4 bases, leaving 9 bases between them. Germline CDR1 SGHRS, CDR2 YFSETQ. This CDR3 is 12 amino acids long. The CDR3 nucleotides read TGCGCCAGCAGCCCTGACGGATACGAGCAGTACTTC. Translation: CASSPDGYEQYF.

V gene TRBV4-1 combines with J gene TRBJ2-3, with a possible D match to TRBD2 (6 bases). This CDR3 contains 13 residues. Germline-derived CDR1 and CDR2 are MGHRA and YSYEKL. V was pared by 0 bases and J by 7 bases, with 8 bases between. CDR3 sequence: CASSQELANTQYF. The CDR3 nucleotides are TGCGCCAGCAGCCAAGAACTAGCAAATACGCAGTATTTT.

The rearrangement links TRBV10-3 to TRBJ1-3, with TRBD1 as a possible D gene (5 bases). Germline V gene sequence: CDR1 ENHRY, CDR2 SYGVKD. V lost 8 bases, J lost 6 bases, and 8 bases lay in between. The CDR3 runs to 11 residues. The CDR3 spells CAIQGLNTIYF. CDR3 bases: TGTGCCATCCAGGGACTAAACACCATATATTTT.

The chain joins TRBV5-4 to TRBJ2-7; 10 nucleotides agree with TRBD2. The V segment lost 3 bases and the J segment 3 bases; nucleotides outside the gene matches: 3. CDR3 length: 14 amino acids. CDR1 is SGHNT, CDR2 YYREEE, per germline (reference sequence). The CDR3 coding sequence is TGTGCCAGCAGCTCCGGGACTAGCGACTACGAGCAGTACTTC. This gives the protein CASSSGTSDYEQYF.

This clone was picked up one time. V is TRBV5-1 and J is TRBJ1-1; D uncertain. The V gene's germline CDR1 is SGHRS and CDR2 YFSETQ. This CDR3 is 15 amino acids long. The V end lost 4 bases, the J end lost 3 bases, and 16 bases lay between the germline ends. The CDR3 loop reads CASSRTGPGDTEAFF. In DNA, the CDR3 is TGCGCCAGCAGCAGAACGGGTCCTGGGGACACTGAAGCTTTCTTT.

The chain is built from TRBV13 and TRBJ2-7; D is unclear. CDR1 is PRHDT, CDR2 FYEKMQ, per germline (reference sequence). With 4 bases removed from V and 2 bases from J, the gap between germline ends came to 9 bases. This CDR3 spans 13 amino acids. The CDR3 bases are TGTGCCAGCAGCTCGTACAGAGCCTACGAGCAGTACTTC. It translates to CASSSYRAYEQYF.

The chain is built from TRBV18 and TRBJ2-7; TRBD2 is a possible D gene (5 bases). Germline V CDR1 and CDR2: KGHSH, LQKENI. V was clipped by 6 bases and J by 2 bases, with 14 bases between them. The CDR3 contains 14 residues. DNA for the CDR3: TGTGCCAGCTCCGGAGGCCAGTCAGCCTACGAGCAGTACTTC. Protein sequence: CASSGGQSAYEQYF.

The rearrangement joins TRBV6-6 to TRBJ2-1; D is unresolved. The CDR3 is 12 amino acids. Deletions cut 0 bases from V and 15 bases from J, with 12 bases between. Germline V gene sequence: CDR1 MNHNY, CDR2 SVGAGI (reference sequence). CDR3 bases: TGTGCCAGCAGTTACTCGCCGTTAACCCCGTTCTTC. Its translation: CASSYSPLTPFF.

The V call is TRBV2, the J call TRBJ2-3; the match to TRBD2 covers 7 bases. Germline loops: CDR1 SNHLY, CDR2 FYNNEI. J lost 1 base, V lost 4 bases, and 5 bases had no gene match. The CDR3 is 15 residues long. The CDR3 DNA sequence: TGTGCCAGCAGTGTTGGGCTAGCGGGCACAGATACGCAGTATTTT. Translated: CASSVGLAGTDTQYF.

The rearrangement uses TRBV6-5 and TRBJ2-7; D could derive from TRBD1 or TRBD2 (5 bases each). Per germline, CDR1 MNHEY and CDR2 SVGAGI. This CDR3 region has 16 residues. Trimming took off 6 bases at V and 2 bases at J, with 20 bases between the two ends. The CDR3 region has the DNA TGTGCCAGCAGCTACCGGGGCCGGTACGTCCCCTACGAGCAGTACTTC. Translation: CASSYRGRYVPYEQYF.

J is TRBJ2-6 and V is TRBV29-1; 12 nucleotides agree with TRBD1. Germline V gene data show CDR1 as SQVTM and CDR2 as ANQGSEA. J was trimmed by 4 bases and V by 4 bases; bases with no gene match: 8. The CDR3 contains 17 residues. CDR3 nucleotide sequence: TGCAGCGTTGTACCGGGACAGGGGGCGTCCGGGGCCAACGTCCTGACTTTC. This translates into CSVVPGQGASGANVLTF.

The rearrangement links TRBV7-9 to TRBJ1-1; no definite D call. There are 13 residues in the CDR3. V was shortened by 2 bases and J by 3 bases, with 7 bases between the two germline ends. Germline-derived CDR1 and CDR2 are SEHNR and FQNEAQ (reference sequence). The CDR3 DNA reads TGTGCCAGCAGCTTAAATAGGGACACTGAAGCTTTCTTT. It is translated as CASSLNRDTEAFF.

The CDR3 DNA is TGCGCCAGCAGCCAAGCAGGGATTGGGGCCAACGTCCTGACTTTC. This codes for CASSQAGIGANVLTF. The rearrangement joins TRBV4-1 to TRBJ2-6, with D possibly matching TRBD1 (5 bases). The V and J ends lost 1 base and 3 bases respectively, with 7 bases between them. The CDR3 sequence is 15 residues long. Per the germline V gene, CDR1 is MGHRA and CDR2 is YSYEKL.

This chain connects TRBV4-1 to TRBJ1-2, with TRBD1 identical over 7 bases. V gave up 3 bases and J gave up 8 bases; unmatched junction bases: 3. Germline V gene sequence: CDR1 MGHRA, CDR2 YSYEKL. This CDR3 contains 12 residues. The CDR3 loop is CASSQTGSGYTF. The CDR3 region has the DNA TGCGCCAGCAGCCAGACAGGGTCAGGCTACACCTTC.

The genes are TRBV6-1 and TRBJ1-1; perhaps TRBD1 as D (5 bases). The V gene lost 2 bases and the J gene lost 3 bases, with 10 bases spanning the gap. Germline lookup yields CDR1 MNHNS and CDR2 SASEGT. The CDR3 is made up of 14 amino acids. For the CDR3, the DNA is TGTGCCAGCAGTGAAAGGGGTGGGGACACTGAAGCTTTCTTT. Translation: CASSERGGDTEAFF.